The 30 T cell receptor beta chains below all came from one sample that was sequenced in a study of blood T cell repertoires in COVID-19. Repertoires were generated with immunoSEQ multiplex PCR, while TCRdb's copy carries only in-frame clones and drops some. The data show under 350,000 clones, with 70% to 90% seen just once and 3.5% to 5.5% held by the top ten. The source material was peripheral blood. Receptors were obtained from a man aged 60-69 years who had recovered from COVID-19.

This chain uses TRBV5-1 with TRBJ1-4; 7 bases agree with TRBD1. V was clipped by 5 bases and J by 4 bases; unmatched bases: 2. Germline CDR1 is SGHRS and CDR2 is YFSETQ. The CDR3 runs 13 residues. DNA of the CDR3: TGCGCCAGCAGGGACAGGAGTAATGAAAAACTGTTTTTT. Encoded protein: CASRDRSNEKLFF.

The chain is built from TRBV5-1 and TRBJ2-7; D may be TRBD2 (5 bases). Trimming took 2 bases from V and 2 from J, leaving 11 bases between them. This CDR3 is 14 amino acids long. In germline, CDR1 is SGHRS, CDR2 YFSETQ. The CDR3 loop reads CASSLSSGTYEQYF. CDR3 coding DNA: TGCGCCAGCAGCTTAAGTTCCGGGACCTACGAGCAGTACTTC.

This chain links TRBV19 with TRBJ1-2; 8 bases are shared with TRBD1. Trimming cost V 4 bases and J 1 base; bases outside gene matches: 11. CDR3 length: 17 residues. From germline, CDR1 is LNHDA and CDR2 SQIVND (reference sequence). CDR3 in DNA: TGTGCCAGTAGTACCCCGGGACAGGCGCCGAATAACTATGGCTACACCTTC. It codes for CASSTPGQAPNNYGYTF.

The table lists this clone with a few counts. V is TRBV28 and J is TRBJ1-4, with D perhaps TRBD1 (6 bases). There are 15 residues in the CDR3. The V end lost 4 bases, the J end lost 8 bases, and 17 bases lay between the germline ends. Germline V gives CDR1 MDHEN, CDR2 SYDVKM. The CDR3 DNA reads TGTGCCAGCAGTTCACAGGGCGCTGGAAAGGAAAAACTGTTTTTT. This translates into CASSSQGAGKEKLFF.

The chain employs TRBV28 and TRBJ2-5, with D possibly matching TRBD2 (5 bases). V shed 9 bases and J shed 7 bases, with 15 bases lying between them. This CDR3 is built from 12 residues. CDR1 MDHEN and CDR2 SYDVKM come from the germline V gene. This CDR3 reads CASRGQWGTQYF. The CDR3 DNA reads TGTGCCAGTCGAGGGCAGTGGGGGACCCAGTACTTC.

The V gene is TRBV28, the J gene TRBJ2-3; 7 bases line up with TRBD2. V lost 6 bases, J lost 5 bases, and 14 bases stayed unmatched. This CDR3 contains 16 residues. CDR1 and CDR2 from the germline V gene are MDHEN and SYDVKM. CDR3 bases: TGTGCCAGCAGCCCTCCCGGGGCGGGGGTGGTAGATACGCAGTATTTT. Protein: CASSPPGAGVVDTQYF.

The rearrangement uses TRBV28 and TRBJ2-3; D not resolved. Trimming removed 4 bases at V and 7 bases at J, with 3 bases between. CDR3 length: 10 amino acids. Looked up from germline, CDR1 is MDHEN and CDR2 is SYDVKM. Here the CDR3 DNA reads TGTGCCAGCAGTTCCTATACGCAGTATTTT. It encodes CASSSYTQYF.

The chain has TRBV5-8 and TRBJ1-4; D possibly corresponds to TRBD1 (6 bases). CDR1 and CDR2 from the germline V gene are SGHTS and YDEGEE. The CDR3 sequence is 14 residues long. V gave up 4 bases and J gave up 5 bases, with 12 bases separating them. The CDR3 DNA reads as TGTGCCAGCAGCACTGGACAGAAGAATGAAAAACTGTTTTTT. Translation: CASSTGQKNEKLFF.

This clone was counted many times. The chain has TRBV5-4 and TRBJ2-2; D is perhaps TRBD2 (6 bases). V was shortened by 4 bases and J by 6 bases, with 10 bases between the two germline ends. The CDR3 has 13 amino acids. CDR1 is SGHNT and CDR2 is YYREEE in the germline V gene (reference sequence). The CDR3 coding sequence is TGTGCCAGCAGCAATAGCGGACCCGGGGAGCTGTTTTTT. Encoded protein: CASSNSGPGELFF.

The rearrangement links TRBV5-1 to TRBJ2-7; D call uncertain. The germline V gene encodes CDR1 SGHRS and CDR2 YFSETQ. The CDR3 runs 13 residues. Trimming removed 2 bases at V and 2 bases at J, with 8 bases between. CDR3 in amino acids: CASSLDFPYEQYF. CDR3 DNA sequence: TGCGCCAGCAGCTTAGACTTCCCCTACGAGCAGTACTTC. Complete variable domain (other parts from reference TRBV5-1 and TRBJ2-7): KAGVTQTPRYLIKTRGQQVTLSCSPISGHRSVSWYQQTPGQGLQFLFEYFSETQRNKGNFPGRFSGRQFSNSRSEMNVSTLELGDSALYLCASSLDFPYEQYFGPGTRLTVT.

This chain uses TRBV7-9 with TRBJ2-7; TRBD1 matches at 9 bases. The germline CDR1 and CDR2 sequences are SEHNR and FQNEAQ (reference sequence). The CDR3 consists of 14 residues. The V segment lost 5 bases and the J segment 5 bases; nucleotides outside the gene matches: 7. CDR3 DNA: TGTGCCAGCAGCCCCCGGGACAGGGTCGACGAGCAGTACTTC. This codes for CASSPRDRVDEQYF.

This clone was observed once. CDR3 amino acids: CASSELPPGTSKFF. CDR3 bases: TGTGCCAGCAGTGAGCTGCCCCCGGGGACTAGCAAGTTCTTC. The genes are TRBV25-1 and TRBJ2-1, with 9 bases lining up with TRBD2. CDR1 MGHDK and CDR2 SYGVNS come from the germline V gene. The CDR3 has 14 amino acids. The J segment lost 14 bases and the V segment lost 3 bases, leaving 11 bases of the junction unmatched.

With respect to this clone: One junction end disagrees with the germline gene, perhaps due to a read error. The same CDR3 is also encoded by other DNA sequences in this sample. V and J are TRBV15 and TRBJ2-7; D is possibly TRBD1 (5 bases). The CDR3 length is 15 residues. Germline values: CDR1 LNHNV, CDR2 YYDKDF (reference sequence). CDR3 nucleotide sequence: TGCGCCACCAGCAGAGACCGCGGCAGGGCGGATGAGCAGTACTTC. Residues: CATSRDRGRADEQYF. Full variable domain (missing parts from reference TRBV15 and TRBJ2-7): DAMVIQNPRYQVTQFGKPVTLSCSQTLNHNVMYWYQQKSSQAPKLLFHYYDKDFNNEADTPDNFQSRRPNTSFCFLDIRSPGLGDTAMYLCATSRDRGRADEQYFGPGTRLTVT.

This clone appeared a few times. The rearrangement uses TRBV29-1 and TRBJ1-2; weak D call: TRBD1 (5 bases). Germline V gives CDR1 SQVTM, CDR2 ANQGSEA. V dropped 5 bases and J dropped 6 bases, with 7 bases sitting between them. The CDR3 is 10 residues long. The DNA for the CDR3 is TGCAGCGTTTGGGGCGATGGCTACACCTTC. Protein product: CSVWGDGYTF.

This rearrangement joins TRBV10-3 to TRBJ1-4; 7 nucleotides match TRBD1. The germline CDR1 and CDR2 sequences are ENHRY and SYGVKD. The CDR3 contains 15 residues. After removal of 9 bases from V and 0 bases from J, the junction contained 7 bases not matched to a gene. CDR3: CAIRQGDATNEKLFF. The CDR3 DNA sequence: TGTGCCATACGACAGGGCGATGCAACTAATGAAAAACTGTTTTTT.

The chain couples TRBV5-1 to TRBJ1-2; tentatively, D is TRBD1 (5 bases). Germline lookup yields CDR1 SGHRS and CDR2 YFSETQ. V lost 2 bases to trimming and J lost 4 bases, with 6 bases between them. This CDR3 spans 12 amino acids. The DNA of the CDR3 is TGCGCCAGCAGCTTTGACAGCTATGGCTACACCTTC. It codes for CASSFDSYGYTF. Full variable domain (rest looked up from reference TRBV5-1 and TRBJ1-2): KAGVTQTPRYLIKTRGQQVTLSCSPISGHRSVSWYQQTPGQGLQFLFEYFSETQRNKGNFPGRFSGRQFSNSRSEMNVSTLELGDSALYLCASSFDSYGYTFGSGTRLTVV.

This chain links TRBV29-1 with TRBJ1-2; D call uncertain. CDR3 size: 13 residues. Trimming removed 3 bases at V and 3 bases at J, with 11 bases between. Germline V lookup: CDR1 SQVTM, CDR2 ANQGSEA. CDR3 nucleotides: TGCAGCGTTGACCCAAACAGCTACTATGGCTACACCTTC. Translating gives CSVDPNSYYGYTF.

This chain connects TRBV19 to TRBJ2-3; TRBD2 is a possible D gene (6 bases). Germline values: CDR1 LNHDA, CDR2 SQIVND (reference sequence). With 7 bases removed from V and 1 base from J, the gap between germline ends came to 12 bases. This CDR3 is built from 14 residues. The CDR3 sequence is CASMSPGGTDTQYF. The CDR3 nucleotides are TGTGCCAGTATGTCCCCGGGAGGCACAGATACGCAGTATTTT.

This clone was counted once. In DNA, the CDR3 is TGCGCCAGCTCGGGGGGCGGGAGGGCAGATACGCAGTATTTT. Protein product: CASSGGGRADTQYF. This chain connects TRBV5-1 to TRBJ2-3, with TRBD2 identical over 9 bases. The CDR3 totals 14 residues. V lost 7 bases and J lost 4; bases outside the gene matches: 7. The germline V gene has CDR1 SGHRS and CDR2 YFSETQ.

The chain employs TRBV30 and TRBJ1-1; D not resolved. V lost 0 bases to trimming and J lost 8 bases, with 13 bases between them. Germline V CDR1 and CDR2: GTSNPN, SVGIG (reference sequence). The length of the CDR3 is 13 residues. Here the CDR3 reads CAWSVTTRREAFF. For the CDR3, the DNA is TGTGCCTGGAGTGTAACTACTAGACGAGAAGCTTTCTTT.

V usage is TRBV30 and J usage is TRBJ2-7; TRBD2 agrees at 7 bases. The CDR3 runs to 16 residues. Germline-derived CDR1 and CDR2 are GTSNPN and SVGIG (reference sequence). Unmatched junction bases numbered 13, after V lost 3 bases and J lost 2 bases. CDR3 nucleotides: TGTGCCTGGAGGAGGCCAGGCGGGGGAAGAGCCTACGAGCAGTACTTC. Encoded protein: CAWRRPGGGRAYEQYF.

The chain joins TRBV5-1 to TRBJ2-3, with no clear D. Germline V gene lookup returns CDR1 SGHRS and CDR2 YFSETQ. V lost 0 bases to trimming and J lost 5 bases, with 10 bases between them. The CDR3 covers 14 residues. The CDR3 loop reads CASSLDGPGDTQYF. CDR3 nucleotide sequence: TGCGCCAGCAGCTTGGACGGCCCAGGAGATACGCAGTATTTT.

CDR3 sequence (DNA): TGTGCCACCAGCAGAGTCGAGGGCAGGACTGAAGCTTTCTTT. Its protein is CATSRVEGRTEAFF. The chain links TRBV15 to TRBJ1-1; no clear D. V lost 1 base and J lost 5, with 11 bases in between. The CDR3 consists of 14 residues. Per germline, CDR1 LNHNV and CDR2 YYDKDF (reference sequence).

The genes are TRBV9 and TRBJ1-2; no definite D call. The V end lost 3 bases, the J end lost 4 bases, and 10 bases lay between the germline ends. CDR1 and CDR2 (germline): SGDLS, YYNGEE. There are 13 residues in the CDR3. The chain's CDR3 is CASSAPGGYGYTF. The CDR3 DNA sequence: TGTGCCAGCAGCGCCCCCGGTGGCTATGGCTACACCTTC.

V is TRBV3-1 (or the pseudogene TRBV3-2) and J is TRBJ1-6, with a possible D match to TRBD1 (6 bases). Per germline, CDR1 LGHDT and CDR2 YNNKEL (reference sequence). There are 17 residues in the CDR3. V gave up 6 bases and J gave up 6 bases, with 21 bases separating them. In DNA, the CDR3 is TGTGCCAGCAGTCAGCCCGGGACAACTCTTGGTAATTCACCCCTCCACTTT. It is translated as CASSQPGTTLGNSPLHF.

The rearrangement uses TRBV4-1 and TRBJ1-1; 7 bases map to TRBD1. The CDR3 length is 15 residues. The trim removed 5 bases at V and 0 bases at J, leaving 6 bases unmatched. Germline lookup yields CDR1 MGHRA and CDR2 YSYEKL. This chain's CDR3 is CASSYAGQMNTEAFF. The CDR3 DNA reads TGCGCCAGCAGCTATGCGGGACAGATGAACACTGAAGCTTTCTTT.

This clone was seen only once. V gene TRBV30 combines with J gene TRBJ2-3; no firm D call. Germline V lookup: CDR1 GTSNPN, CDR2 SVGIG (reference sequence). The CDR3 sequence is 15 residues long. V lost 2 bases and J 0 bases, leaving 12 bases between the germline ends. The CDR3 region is CAWSLGRSSTDTQYF. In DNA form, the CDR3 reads TGTGCCTGGAGTCTGGGCAGGTCGAGCACAGATACGCAGTATTTT.

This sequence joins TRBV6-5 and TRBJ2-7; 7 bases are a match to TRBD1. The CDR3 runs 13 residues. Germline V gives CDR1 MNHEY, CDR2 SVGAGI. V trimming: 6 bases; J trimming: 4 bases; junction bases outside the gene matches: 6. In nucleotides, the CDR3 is TGTGCCAGCAGAGCAGGGGGAATTTACGAGCAGTACTTC. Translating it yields CASRAGGIYEQYF.

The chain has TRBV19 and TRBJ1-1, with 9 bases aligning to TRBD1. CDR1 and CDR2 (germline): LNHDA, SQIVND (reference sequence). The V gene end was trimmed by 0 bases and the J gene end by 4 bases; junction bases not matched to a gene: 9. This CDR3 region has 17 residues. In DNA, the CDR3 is TGTGCCAGTAGTATAGATCGCCCTGGGACAGGGCTCACTGAAGCTTTCTTT. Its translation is CASSIDRPGTGLTEAFF.

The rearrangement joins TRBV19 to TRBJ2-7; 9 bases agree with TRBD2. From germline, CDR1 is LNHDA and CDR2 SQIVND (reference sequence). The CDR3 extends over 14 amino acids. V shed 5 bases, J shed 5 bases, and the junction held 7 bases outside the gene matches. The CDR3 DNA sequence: TGTGCCAGTAGTGCCTCTAGCGGGATTCACGAGCAGTACTTC. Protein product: CASSASSGIHEQYF.